The TCR beta chain described here comes from a study of cytomegalovirus exposure and HLA in healthy donors. General observations from the study: Later analysis suggested most CMV-associated TCR beta chains were HLA-restricted. In an earlier analysis, productive rearrangement rates for most beta V segments clustered near 87% or 30%. The study flagged fewer than 200 TCR beta chains as cytomegalovirus-associated.

The CDR3 is made up of 15 amino acids. CDR1 is SGHDN, CDR2 FVKESK, per germline. J was trimmed by 5 bases and V by 2 bases; bases with no gene match: 8. The PCR employed 60 Vbeta primers together with 13 Jbeta primers. Produced via immunoSEQ multiplex PCR; TCRdb's table is partial and in-frame only. The table lists about 110,000 clones, roughly 86% of them singletons, with about 1.8% in the top ten. Notes on this clone: Its antigen is unidentified.

The genes are TRBV14 and TRBJ2-7, with 8 bases identical to TRBD2. Sequencing input: PBMCs. The clonotype was recovered from a man aged 40-49 years in good health and CMV-seronegative. The CDR3: CASSQRGGTRNEQYF. The CDR3 region has the DNA TGTGCCAGCAGCCAAAGAGGGGGGACTAGAAACGAGCAGTACTTC.